These 32 T cell receptor beta chains were sequenced from one sample in a study of blood T cells in healthy people across ages. The second PCR ran about 6 to 12 cycles with a sample-barcoded 5' primer and J-beta primers. TCRdb independently ran MiXCR on the 5' RACE reads; one entry per CDR3 protein. Altogether 780,000 or so distinct CDR3 sequences are present, about 61% being singletons, with the ten largest covering around 25%. Sequencing input: blood. Receptors were obtained from a man aged 35-49 years in good health.

V is TRBV28 and J is TRBJ2-3; D is perhaps TRBD1 (5 bases). The CDR3 contains 15 residues. CDR1 is MDHEN, CDR2 SYDVKM, per germline. Trimming cost V 3 bases and J 1 base, with 11 bases left between them. The CDR3 nucleotides are TGTGCCAGCAGTTTTAGGGGAATTGGCACAGATACGCAGTATTTT. Its translation is CASSFRGIGTDTQYF.

The chain recombines TRBV28 with TRBJ1-1, with D possibly matching TRBD1 (5 bases). Looked up from germline, CDR1 is MDHEN and CDR2 is SYDVKM. The CDR3 consists of 11 residues. V was clipped by 3 bases and J by 8 bases, with 7 bases between them. CDR3 DNA: TGTGCCAGCAGTTTGTACAGGGAAGCTTTCTTT. Residues: CASSLYREAFF.

This clonotype was seen just once. Given a much more abundant clone one base away, this may be a read error. This chain connects TRBV3-1 to TRBJ2-5; D not certain. In germline, CDR1 is LGHDT, CDR2 YNNKEL (reference sequence). The CDR3 covers 13 residues. In DNA, the CDR3 is TGTGCCAGCAGCCAAGGGACGTCTGAGACCCGGTACTTC. It specifies CASSQGTSETRYF.

To note about this clonotype: This sequence may be a read error, since a much larger clone differs from it by one base. The chain carries TRBV20-1 and TRBJ2-1; 10 bases fit TRBD2. Germline assignment: CDR1 DFQATT and CDR2 SNEGSKA (reference sequence). The CDR3 runs to 15 residues. The CDR3 region has the DNA TGCAGTGCTACAGTAGCGGGGGGCCCGTACAATGGGCAGTTCTTC. Translating it yields CSATVAGGPYNGQFF.

This clonotype was seen only a few times. The CDR3 region has the DNA TGTGCCATCACCGGGACTAGCGGAACCGGGGAGCTGTTTTTT. Amino acid sequence: CAITGTSGTGELFF. The chain recombines TRBV10-3 with TRBJ2-2, with TRBD2 matching 11 bases. The CDR3 spans 14 residues. The germline CDR1 and CDR2 sequences are ENHRY and SYGVKD. J lost 5 bases, V lost 7 bases, and 3 bases had no gene match.

The rearrangement joins TRBV21-1 to TRBJ2-7. TRBV21-1 is tagged as a pseudogene. The CDR3 has 13 amino acids. The CDR3 reads CASSTKGPYEQYF. In nucleotides, the CDR3 is TGTGCCAGCAGCACGAAGGGTCCCTACGAGCAGTACTTC.

The rearrangement uses TRBV20-1 and TRBJ2-3; D possibly corresponds to TRBD2 (6 bases). This CDR3 contains 15 residues. V gave up 4 bases and J gave up 2 bases, with 16 bases separating them. In germline, CDR1 is DFQATT, CDR2 SNEGSKA (reference sequence). The CDR3 sequence is CSAIINGGPTDTQYF. DNA for the CDR3: TGCAGTGCTATAATAAACGGGGGACCCACAGATACGCAGTATTTT.

The CDR3 DNA reads as TGTGCCAGCAGCCAGCAAAAGCCAACAGGCAACACTGAAGCTTTCTTT. This codes for CASSQQKPTGNTEAFF. The chain employs TRBV4-2 and TRBJ1-1; tentatively, D is TRBD1 (5 bases). Germline V lookup: CDR1 LGHNA, CDR2 YNFKEQ. V lost 3 bases, J lost 2 bases, and 16 bases lay in between. This CDR3 has 16 residues.

The rearrangement joins TRBV12-3 or TRBV12-4 to TRBJ2-5, with unresolved D. V was trimmed by 1 base and J by 11 bases, leaving 17 bases between them. The CDR3 runs to 14 residues. The CDR3 reads CASSLDGQASEQYF. The CDR3 nucleotides are TGTGCCAGCAGTTTAGATGGTCAGGCAAGTGAGCAGTACTTC.

This sequence joins TRBV12-3 or TRBV12-4 and TRBJ2-7; no definite D call. This CDR3 has 13 amino acids. V was clipped by 9 bases and J by 7 bases, with 19 bases between them. CDR3 region: CASTWSSYNEQYF. The CDR3 DNA follows: TGTGCCAGTACATGGTCCTCCTACAATGAGCAGTACTTC.

This clonotype has a handful of counts. The CDR3 DNA reads as TGCAGCGTAAAAGGCGGCCCCAATGAGCAGTTCTTC. Its protein is CSVKGGPNEQFF. The chain employs TRBV29-1 and TRBJ2-1; no reliable D call. The V and J ends lost 6 bases and 6 bases respectively, with 12 bases between them. Germline CDR1 reads SQVTM; CDR2 reads ANQGSEA. The CDR3 extends over 12 amino acids.

The chain is built from TRBV6-2 or TRBV6-3 and TRBJ2-7; D may be TRBD2 (5 bases). The CDR3 sequence is 14 residues long. CDR1 MNHEY and CDR2 SVGEGT come from the germline V gene. The V end lost 2 bases, the J end lost 3 bases, and 11 bases lay between the germline ends. CDR3 region: CASSYIGNFYEQYF. DNA of the CDR3: TGTGCCAGCAGTTACATCGGGAATTTCTACGAGCAGTACTTC.

V and J are TRBV20-1 and TRBJ2-1; no clear D gene. CDR1 and CDR2 from the germline V gene are DFQATT and SNEGSKA (reference sequence). This CDR3 spans 18 amino acids. Trimming stripped 0 bases from V and 0 bases from J, with 18 bases between. DNA for the CDR3: TGCAGTGCTAGAGACCCTTTGGGCGGCCCTTCCTCCTACAATGAGCAGTTCTTC. This translates into CSARDPLGGPSSYNEQFF.

This clonotype was observed a handful of times. The chain uses TRBV3-1 and TRBJ2-7; D remains ambiguous. The CDR3 is made up of 14 amino acids. Deletions cut 5 bases from V and 0 bases from J, with 11 bases between. The germline CDR1 and CDR2 sequences are LGHDT and YNNKEL (reference sequence). The CDR3 coding sequence is TGTGCCAGCAGCACCGGTGTGACCTCCTACGAGCAGTACTTC. Encoded protein: CASSTGVTSYEQYF.

CDR3 in DNA: TGTGCCAGCAGTTACGCAGCCAGATACTACAATGAGCAGTTCTTC. Its translation: CASSYAARYYNEQFF. The rearrangement uses TRBV6-2 or TRBV6-3 and TRBJ2-1, with D unresolved. Germline V CDR1 and CDR2: MNHEY, SVGEGT. V lost 2 bases to trimming and J lost 3 bases, with 11 bases between them. This CDR3 is built from 15 residues.

V usage is TRBV12-3 or TRBV12-4 and J usage is TRBJ2-5; D possibly corresponds to TRBD2 (6 bases). Deletions cut 7 bases from V and 9 bases from J, with 18 bases between. The CDR3 length is 13 residues. CDR3 DNA: TGTGCCAGCACCTCTAGCGAGTTCGGAGCCCAGTACTTC. Its protein product is CASTSSEFGAQYF.

The gene calls are TRBV7-2 and TRBJ2-3, with D unclear. CDR3 length: 16 amino acids. Germline assignment: CDR1 SGHTA and CDR2 FQGNSA. Trimming stripped 4 bases from V and 4 bases from J, with 18 bases between. The CDR3 here is CASSSKGRNGPDTQYF. In nucleotides, the CDR3 is TGTGCCAGCAGCTCAAAGGGCAGGAATGGCCCAGATACGCAGTATTTT.

CDR3 DNA: TGTGCCAGCAGCCCCGGATGGGAAACTAACTATGGCTACACCTTC. Encoded protein: CASSPGWETNYGYTF. This rearrangement joins TRBV7-9 to TRBJ1-2; D uncertain. This CDR3 has 15 residues. CDR1 and CDR2 from the germline V gene are SEHNR and FQNEAQ (reference sequence). V was trimmed by 5 bases and J by 0 bases, leaving 13 bases between them.

This clonotype has only a few counts. The chain combines TRBV7-8 with TRBJ2-3; no firm D call. V was clipped by 7 bases and J by 6 bases, with 26 bases between them. The CDR3 totals 17 residues. Germline CDR1 SGHVS, CDR2 FQNEAQ. The CDR3 coding sequence is TGTGCCAGCACCCTTACCGCCGTTACCTCCGCCCGGGATACGCAGTATTTT. Its translation is CASTLTAVTSARDTQYF.

This clonotype has more than one count but fewer than ten. The chain joins TRBV29-1 to TRBJ2-7; perhaps TRBD2 as D (6 bases). Germline CDR1 reads SQVTM; CDR2 reads ANQGSEA. V gave up 7 bases and J gave up 4 bases, with 14 bases separating them. The CDR3 is 12 residues long. The CDR3 loop reads CSAGLTLYEQYF. For the CDR3, the DNA is TGCAGCGCGGGACTGACCCTTTACGAGCAGTACTTC.

The chain has TRBV5-1 and TRBJ2-1; tentative D call: TRBD2 (6 bases). Per germline, CDR1 SGHRS and CDR2 YFSETQ. V was shortened by 3 bases and J by 7 bases, with 20 bases between the two germline ends. The length of the CDR3 is 16 residues. CDR3 sequence reads: CASSSIPGGFGNEQFF. CDR3 nucleotides: TGCGCCAGCAGCTCTATCCCTGGGGGGTTCGGAAATGAGCAGTTCTTC. The whole variable domain, filled in from reference TRBV5-1 and TRBJ2-1, reads KAGVTQTPRYLIKTRGQQVTLSCSPISGHRSVSWYQQTPGQGLQFLFEYFSETQRNKGNFPGRFSGRQFSNSRSEMNVSTLELGDSALYLCASSSIPGGFGNEQFFGPGTRLTVL.

The CDR3, as DNA: TGTGCCAGCAGCCCTAGCGGGTTTGGCTCCTACAATGAGCAGTTCTTC. Translating it yields CASSPSGFGSYNEQFF. The rearrangement uses TRBV3-1 and TRBJ2-1; 8 bases agree with TRBD2. This CDR3 region has 16 residues. Trimming took 4 bases from V and 0 from J; bases not matched to a gene: 5. Germline lookup yields CDR1 LGHDT and CDR2 YNNKEL (reference sequence).

The V and J genes are TRBV4-1 and TRBJ2-5; the match to TRBD2 covers 11 bases. The CDR3 runs 16 residues. Germline V gene data show CDR1 as MGHRA and CDR2 as YSYEKL. J lost 11 bases, V lost 2 bases, and 13 bases had no gene match. This CDR3 is CASSQILSGRARGQYF. CDR3 nucleotides: TGCGCCAGCAGCCAAATACTTAGCGGGAGGGCCAGAGGGCAGTACTTC.

This chain joins TRBV25-1 and TRBJ2-1; D is tentatively TRBD1 or TRBD2 (5 bases each). V lost 5 bases, J lost 8 bases, and 13 bases lay in between. The CDR3 has 13 amino acids. Germline V gene sequence: CDR1 MGHDK, CDR2 SYGVNS. CDR3 loop: CASSRPRDDEQFF. The CDR3 DNA is TGTGCCAGCAGTAGACCTCGGGACGATGAGCAGTTCTTC.

The chain recombines TRBV24-1 with TRBJ2-5; 7 positions agree with TRBD1. Trimming removed 8 bases from V and 1 base from J; junction bases left unmatched: 3. The CDR3 has 13 amino acids. The germline gives CDR1 KGHDR, CDR2 SFDVKD. The DNA for the CDR3 is TGTGCCACCACACAGGGGACCCAAGAGACCCAGTACTTC. It yields the protein CATTQGTQETQYF.

This clonotype has only a few counts. The chain is built from TRBV5-1 and TRBJ2-6, with 9 bases aligning to TRBD2. The CDR3 contains 18 residues. The germline V gene has CDR1 SGHRS and CDR2 YFSETQ. After removal of 1 base from V and 4 bases from J, the junction contained 9 bases not matched to a gene. The CDR3 region has the DNA TGCGCCAGCAGCTTGATTGCGGGGGGGCTTGCGGGGGCCAACGTCCTGACTTTC. Protein sequence: CASSLIAGGLAGANVLTF.

Comment on this clonotype: A read error may account for a junction end that differs from germline. This chain uses TRBV28 with TRBJ2-5; D tentatively reads TRBD1 or TRBD2 (5 bases each). The J call may be wrong; the DNA end is better matched by TRBJ2-7. This CDR3 contains 14 residues. The germline V gene encodes CDR1 MDHEN and CDR2 SYDVKM. The chain's CDR3 is CTSSLGDFTYEQYF. The CDR3 nucleotides read TGTACCAGCAGTCTGGGGGATTTTACCTACGAGCAGTACTTC.

The gene calls are TRBV30 and TRBJ2-3; 7 positions match TRBD1. The V segment lost 1 base and the J segment 0 bases; nucleotides outside the gene matches: 4. The CDR3 length is 15 residues. Germline CDR1 GTSNPN, CDR2 SVGIG (reference sequence). The CDR3: CAWSGAGGSTDTQYF. CDR3 nucleotides: TGTGCCTGGAGTGGGGCAGGGGGAAGCACAGATACGCAGTATTTT.

This clonotype was seen only a few times. The V and J genes are TRBV9 and TRBJ2-5, with D possibly matching TRBD2 (6 bases). Germline V gives CDR1 SGDLS, CDR2 YYNGEE. The ends were cut back, 3 bases at V and 6 bases at J, with 21 bases in the middle. This CDR3 spans 16 amino acids. In DNA form, the CDR3 reads TGTGCCAGCAGCGCTGTTGAAGGAGGGATGAGAAAGACCCAGTACTTC. Translating gives CASSAVEGGMRKTQYF. Filled out from reference TRBV9 and TRBJ2-5, the complete variable domain reads DSGVTQTPKHLITATGQRVTLRCSPRSGDLSVYWYQQSLDQGLQFLIQYYNGEERAKGNILERFSAQQFPDLHSELNLSSLELGDSALYFCASSAVEGGMRKTQYFGPGTRLLVL.

The V and J genes are TRBV9 and TRBJ2-7; 7 positions match TRBD1. With the DNA end fitting TRBJ2-4 better, the J assignment may be wrong. The CDR3 runs 16 residues. In germline, CDR1 is SGDLS, CDR2 YYNGEE. CDR3 in DNA: TGTGCCAGCAGCGCGATACAGGGGTCCACCAAAAACATTCAGTACTTC. It yields the protein CASSAIQGSTKNIQYF.

The chain uses TRBV29-1 and TRBJ2-7; D is possibly TRBD1 (6 bases). Trimming removed 5 bases at V and 2 bases at J, with 10 bases between. There are 12 residues in the CDR3. Germline-derived CDR1 and CDR2 are SQVTM and ANQGSEA. CDR3 bases: TGCAGCGTTAAGGACAGAACCTACGAGCAGTACTTC. Amino acid sequence: CSVKDRTYEQYF.

This chain uses TRBV16 with TRBJ1-2; D call uncertain. Germline-derived CDR1 and CDR2 are KGHSY and FQNENV. The CDR3 consists of 12 residues. V lost 0 bases and J lost 6, with 5 bases in between. The CDR3 here is CASSQSWHGYTF. The CDR3 bases are TGTGCCAGCAGCCAATCCTGGCATGGCTACACCTTC.